These T cell receptor beta chains were read from a single sample in a study of blood T cell repertoires in COVID-19. Measured with immunoSEQ multiplex PCR; TCRdb has only the in-frame clones, and not every one. Of under 250,000 clones listed, around nine tenths are singletons. The specimen sequenced was peripheral blood. The receptor source for this set is a woman aged 55-75 years who had recovered from COVID-19. Each CDR3 is given with its conserved first and last residue. D genes are given only for firm matches. Clone size is stated in some rows and not others, as once, few, many or a class when expanded.

14	TRBV5-4	TRBD1	TRBJ1-1	once	TGTGCCAGCAGCTTGGGGGACAGGCTCGCTGAAGCTTTCTTT	CASSLGDRLAEAFF
15	TRBV3-1/TRBV3-2	.	TRBJ2-7	.	TGTGCCAGCAGCCCAGAGCTCGGGAAACCCTACGAGCAGTACTTC	CASSPELGKPYEQYF
14	TRBV5-1	TRBD2	TRBJ2-5	once	TGCGCCAGCAGCTCGACTAGCACCCAAGAGACCCAGTACTTC	CASSSTSTQETQYF
13	TRBV2	.	TRBJ1-1	many	TGTGCCAGCAGTGAGATGCGGGGCACTGAAGCTTTCTTT	CASSEMRGTEAFF
16	TRBV9	TRBD1	TRBJ1-3	.	TGTGCCAGCAGCGAGGACAGGCGTTTCTCTGGAAACACCATATATTTT	CASSEDRRFSGNTIYF
15	TRBV2	.	TRBJ2-5	.	TGTGCCAGCAGTGACGGGGGGCTGGGCCAAGAGACCCAGTACTTC	CASSDGGLGQETQYF
14	TRBV7-8	.	TRBJ1-1	.	TGTGCCAGCAGCTTAGCGCGGGGAAACACTGAAGCTTTCTTT	CASSLARGNTEAFF
16	TRBV5-1	.	TRBJ2-5	.	TGCGCCAGCAGCTTGGCCAAGGCCGGGGAGGCAGAGACCCAGTACTTC	CASSLAKAGEAETQYF
17	TRBV18	.	TRBJ1-5	.	TGTGCCAGCTCACCACTGCCGCACAGCAAAATTGGTCAGCCCCAGCATTTT	CASSPLPHSKIGQPQHF
15	TRBV3-1/TRBV3-2	TRBD2	TRBJ2-5	.	TGTGCCAGCAGCCTTAGAGCGGGGGGGCTAGAGACCCAGTACTTC	CASSLRAGGLETQYF
15	TRBV7-3	.	TRBJ1-5	.	TGTGCCAGCAGCTCCCTTTCGGGGGAAAGAGAGCCCCAGCATTTT	CASSSLSGEREPQHF
14	TRBV5-5	.	TRBJ2-3	.	TGTGCCAGCAGCCTCGCGACACGGACAGATACGCAGTATTTT	CASSLATRTDTQYF
12	TRBV4-2	.	TRBJ1-4	.	TGTGCCAGCAGCCAAGAAGGGCAGGGAAGACAGTTT	CASSQEGQGRQF
16	TRBV7-3	TRBD2	TRBJ2-1	.	TGTGCCAGCAGCCTTACAACTAGCGGGGTTGGGAATGAGCAGTTCTTC	CASSLTTSGVGNEQFF
13	TRBV2	TRBD1	TRBJ2-1	.	TGTGCCAGCGGACAGGGAACCTTCGGAGAGCAGTTCTTC	CASGQGTFGEQFF
13	TRBV24-1	TRBD1	TRBJ1-1	.	TGTGCCACCAGGCTGACAGGGGGCACTGAAGCTTTCTTT	CATRLTGGTEAFF
12	TRBV27	.	TRBJ1-2	.	TGTGCCACGCGAACGGGAGGGGAGGGCTACACCTTC	CATRTGGEGYTF
13	TRBV27	TRBD1	TRBJ1-2	.	TGTGCCAGCAGTTTATTTAAAACAGGGGACTACACCTTC	CASSLFKTGDYTF
13	TRBV7-9	.	TRBJ1-1	.	TGTGCCAGCAGCCGCCGAGGGAACACTGAAGCTTTCTTT	CASSRRGNTEAFF
15	TRBV5-1	.	TRBJ1-1	few	TGCGCCAGCAGCTTGGAGGCAGGCTCTAACACTGAAGCTTTCTTT	CASSLEAGSNTEAFF
15	TRBV7-2	.	TRBJ1-6	.	TGTGCCAGCGGCAGTGTTGTATCCTATAATTCACCCCTCCACTTT	CASGSVVSYNSPLHF
15	TRBV6-5	.	TRBJ1-5	.	TGTGCCAGCACCCCCGGGAGGGCCGGGGGTCAGCCCCAGCATTTT	CASTPGRAGGQPQHF
16	TRBV18	TRBD1	TRBJ1-6	.	TGTGCCAGCTCACTTACCGGGACAGGGGGCTCTTCACCCCTCCACTTT	CASSLTGTGGSSPLHF
13	TRBV3-1/TRBV3-2	.	TRBJ1-6	once	TGTGCCAGCAGCCAAGGGGAGAAAACACCCCTCCACTTT	CASSQGEKTPLHF
13	TRBV5-1	.	TRBJ1-2	.	TGCGCCAGCAGCCCGGAGGGCAGGTCTGGCTACACCTTC	CASSPEGRSGYTF
15	TRBV19	TRBD1	TRBJ2-1	.	TGTGCCAGTAGTGGAAGACAGGGATTGGGCAATGAGCAGTTCTTC	CASSGRQGLGNEQFF
16	TRBV5-4	TRBD2	TRBJ2-1	.	TGTGCCAGCAGCCCCGGGGGGGCCGGGTCCTACAATGAGCAGTTCTTC	CASSPGGAGSYNEQFF
16	TRBV18	TRBD1	TRBJ2-5	.	TGTGCCAGCTCACCCCCGGGACAGGGGATCCAAGAGACCCAGTACTTC	CASSPPGQGIQETQYF
14	TRBV25-1	TRBD2	TRBJ2-7	.	TGTGCCAGCAGGGATAGCGGGGACTTCTACGAGCAGTACTTC	CASRDSGDFYEQYF
13	TRBV3-1/TRBV3-2	.	TRBJ2-4	.	TGTGCCAGCAGCCAAATGACTAGTGTCCTTCAGTACTTC	CASSQMTSVLQYF
14	TRBV7-6	.	TRBJ1-1	.	TGTGCCAGCAGCTTAAGGGGGAGGAACACTGAAGCTTTCTTT	CASSLRGRNTEAFF
12	TRBV28	.	TRBJ2-5	.	TGTGCCAGCAGCTCAGGGTTAGAGACCCAGTACTTC	CASSSGLETQYF
15	TRBV7-9	TRBD1	TRBJ1-6	.	TGTGCCAGCAGCTTAAGGGACAGGGGTTCTTCACCCCTCCACTTT	CASSLRDRGSSPLHF
13	TRBV6-5	TRBD2	TRBJ2-4	once	TGTGCCAGCAGGGGGGGGGCCAAAAACATTCAGTACTTC	CASRGGAKNIQYF
16	TRBV4-2	TRBD1	TRBJ1-5	.	TGTGCCAGCAGCCAAGCTTGGGACAGGGGCCCCCAGCCCCAGCATTTT	CASSQAWDRGPQPQHF
13	TRBV10-3	.	TRBJ1-4	.	TGTGCCACCCGCCCCACAGGAAATGAAAAACTGTTTTTT	CATRPTGNEKLFF
14	TRBV9	.	TRBJ1-2	.	TGTGCCAGCAGCGAGCCCAACAGGAACTATGGCTACACCTTC	CASSEPNRNYGYTF
14	TRBV7-9	.	TRBJ1-6	.	TGTGCCAGCAGGGACGGGGTGGATAATTCACCCCTCCACTTT	CASRDGVDNSPLHF
15	TRBV4-2	.	TRBJ2-3	.	TGTGCCAGCAGCCCCCGGAGCCGGTCCCCAGATACGCAGTATTTT	CASSPRSRSPDTQYF
15	TRBV6-2/TRBV6-3	.	TRBJ1-1	once	TGTGCCAGCAGTCTGCTGACACCGATGAACACTGAAGCTTTCTTT	CASSLLTPMNTEAFF
12	TRBV19	.	TRBJ1-4	.	TGTGCCAGTAGCACCGAGCATCGAAAACTGTTTTTT	CASSTEHRKLFF
12	TRBV6-5	.	TRBJ2-3	few	TGTGCCAGCACATCCCGCGTGGATACGCAGTATTTT	CASTSRVDTQYF
13	TRBV27	TRBD1	TRBJ2-1	.	TGTGCCAGCAGTTGGACAGGGAGGAATGAGCAGTTCTTC	CASSWTGRNEQFF
14	TRBV5-4	.	TRBJ2-1	few	TGTGCCAGCAGCTTGGCGCAGCAGGGCCGTGAGCAGTTCTTC	CASSLAQQGREQFF
13	TRBV29-1	TRBD1	TRBJ2-5	.	TGCAGCGCACTTACAGGGGGGTCTGAGACCCAGTACTTC	CSALTGGSETQYF
15	TRBV7-9	.	TRBJ2-2	.	TGTGCCAGCAGCTTGGAGGGGCGCATCTCTGGGGAGCTGTTTTTT	CASSLEGRISGELFF
16	TRBV6-2/TRBV6-3	.	TRBJ1-5	.	TGTGCCAGCAGTGACCGCCGGACTGCGGGCGGCGGGCCCCAGCATTTT	CASSDRRTAGGGPQHF
13	TRBV7-9	.	TRBJ1-1	.	TGTGCCGCAGAGCGGGGCGGGTACACTGAAGCTTTCTTT	CAAERGGYTEAFF
14	TRBV5-5	.	TRBJ1-4	.	TGTGCCAGCAGCTCCCTCGGGGGTGACGAAAAACTGTTTTTT	CASSSLGGDEKLFF
15	TRBV3-1/TRBV3-2	.	TRBJ1-2	.	TGTGCCAGCAGCCAGGGGCCTGGGGCCGTCTATGGCTACACCTTC	CASSQGPGAVYGYTF
18	TRBV4-2	TRBD1	TRBJ1-6	.	TGTGCCAGCAGCCAAACCTTGCGGGACAGGGGAGGAAGTTCACCCCTCCACTTT	CASSQTLRDRGGSSPLHF
14	TRBV6-5	.	TRBJ1-1	.	TGTGCCAGCAGTTTCTCTAGGGGGAACACTGAAGCTTTCTTT	CASSFSRGNTEAFF